Shown below are 9 T cell receptor beta chains from a single sample sequenced in a study of blood T cell repertoires in COVID-19. Only in-frame clones appear in the TCRdb table, and some are missing; sequencing was by immunoSEQ multiplex PCR. The sample holds roughly 350,000 clones, roughly 86% seen once. The specimen sequenced was peripheral blood. The receptor set was obtained from a woman between 70 and 85 years old with COVID-19, enrolled during active disease.

The J gene is TRBJ1-5, the V gene TRBV28; D might be TRBD1 (6 bases). V dropped 6 bases and J dropped 5 bases, with 20 bases sitting between them. The CDR3 length is 16 residues. CDR1 MDHEN and CDR2 SYDVKM come from the germline V gene. Here the CDR3 DNA reads TGTGCCAGCAGATTCTACCCGGGGGGCTCGTATCAGCCCCAGCATTTT. It translates to CASRFYPGGSYQPQHF.

The chain carries TRBV12-3 or TRBV12-4 and TRBJ1-2; TRBD1 is a possible D gene (5 bases). Trimming removed 8 bases at V and 1 base at J, with 11 bases between. The CDR3 is 13 amino acids. The CDR3 protein is CASQGEGNYGYTF. As DNA, the CDR3 is TGTGCCAGCCAAGGGGAGGGTAACTATGGCTACACCTTC.

The rearrangement uses TRBV6-6 and TRBJ2-3, with 12 bases aligning to TRBD2. V gave up 5 bases and J gave up 5 bases; unmatched junction bases: 8. The CDR3 covers 16 residues. Looked up from germline, CDR1 is MNHNY and CDR2 is SVGAGI (reference sequence). In DNA form, the CDR3 reads TGTGCCAGCAGTCCCCTAGCGGGGGGGCGTAAAGATACGCAGTATTTT. Amino acid sequence: CASSPLAGGRKDTQYF.

This chain links TRBV4-3 with TRBJ2-5; the D gene is possibly TRBD1 (7 bases). Germline V gene sequence: CDR1 LGHNA, CDR2 YSLEER. The V gene lost 0 bases and the J gene lost 5 bases, with 19 bases spanning the gap. CDR3 length equals 17 residues. CDR3 residues: CASSQDGPMTGRETQYF. In nucleotides, the CDR3 is TGCGCCAGCAGCCAAGATGGCCCCATGACAGGGAGGGAGACCCAGTACTTC.

The chain couples TRBV6-6 to TRBJ1-1, with 9 nucleotides matching TRBD1. CDR1 is MNHNY, CDR2 SVGAGI, per germline (reference sequence). This CDR3 region has 18 residues. V trimming: 5 bases; J trimming: 1 base; junction bases outside the gene matches: 14. CDR3 in amino acids: CASSPSPRDRDKNTEAFF. The DNA for the CDR3 is TGTGCCAGCAGTCCCTCCCCACGGGACAGGGACAAGAACACTGAAGCTTTCTTT.

The chain's CDR3 is CASSEGGETNEKLFF. The CDR3 DNA follows: TGTGCCAGCAGTGAAGGGGGCGAAACTAATGAAAAACTGTTTTTT. The gene calls are TRBV2 and TRBJ1-4, with a weak D call TRBD1 (5 bases). The V and J ends lost 1 base and 1 base respectively, with 7 bases between them. Per the germline V gene, CDR1 is SNHLY and CDR2 is FYNNEI. This CDR3 comprises 15 residues.

The chain combines TRBV5-1 with TRBJ1-1; possible D gene TRBD1, 6 bases. Per germline, CDR1 SGHRS and CDR2 YFSETQ. This CDR3 spans 15 amino acids. The V end was cut by 6 bases, the J end by 4 bases, with 19 bases between. The DNA of the CDR3 is TGCGCCAGCAACCCGGGACACTCTCAGGGCACTGAAGCTTTCTTT. This sequence encodes CASNPGHSQGTEAFF.

This chain uses TRBV4-2 with TRBJ1-5; 9 nucleotides align to TRBD1. Germline CDR1 and CDR2: LGHNA and YNFKEQ. The trim removed 4 bases at V and 4 bases at J, leaving 2 bases unmatched. The CDR3 is made up of 14 amino acids. CDR3 bases: TGTGCCAGCAGCCCCGGGACAGGGAATCAGCCCCAGCATTTT. It specifies CASSPGTGNQPQHF.

The genes are TRBV2 and TRBJ1-2; D remains unclear. V dropped 8 bases and J dropped 8 bases, with 15 bases sitting between them. Germline V gives CDR1 SNHLY, CDR2 FYNNEI. This CDR3 has 12 residues. Written as DNA, the CDR3 is TGTGCCAGCGAGGAGGCGTTTGGAGGCTACACCTTC. The encoded protein is CASEEAFGGYTF.